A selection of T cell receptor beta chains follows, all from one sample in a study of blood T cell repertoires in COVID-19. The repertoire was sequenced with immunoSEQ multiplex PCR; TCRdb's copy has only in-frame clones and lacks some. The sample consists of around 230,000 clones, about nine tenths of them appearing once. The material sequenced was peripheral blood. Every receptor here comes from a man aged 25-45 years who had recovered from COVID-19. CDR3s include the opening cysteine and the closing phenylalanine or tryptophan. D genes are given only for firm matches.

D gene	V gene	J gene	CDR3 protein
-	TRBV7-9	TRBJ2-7	CASSLAGRAPYEQYF
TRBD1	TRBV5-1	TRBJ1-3	CASSWGRTGSGNTIYF
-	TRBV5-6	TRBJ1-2	CASSLPGTTANYGYTF
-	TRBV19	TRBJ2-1	CASSISHTSSYNEQFF
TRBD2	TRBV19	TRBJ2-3	CASGTSGGRRTDTQYF
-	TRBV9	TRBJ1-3	CASSKMPSAGNTIYF
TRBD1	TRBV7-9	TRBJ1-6	CASSLDRGRGNSPLHF
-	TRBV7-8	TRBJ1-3	CASSLGQVDTIYF
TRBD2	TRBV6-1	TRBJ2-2	CASSEGLAGAWTGELFF
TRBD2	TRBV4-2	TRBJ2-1	CASSQVPSGGAGEQFF
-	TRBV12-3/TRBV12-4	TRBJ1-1	CASSLGLASEAFF
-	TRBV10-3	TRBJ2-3	CAISDRGGSYTQYF
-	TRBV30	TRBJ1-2	CAWSAGRDSGYGYTF
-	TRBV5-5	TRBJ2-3	CASSLGADPDTQYF
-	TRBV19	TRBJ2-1	CASSSLFRADYNEQFF
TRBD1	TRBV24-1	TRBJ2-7	CATSDPSRDRSSYEQYF